The 19 T cell receptor beta chains listed next were all sequenced from one sample in a study of shared clonotypes between healthy human individuals. CD45RO-negative cells were positively selected for CCR7, leaving out terminally differentiated effector memory CD45RA+ cells. Repertoires were generated with immunoSEQ multiplex PCR, while TCRdb's copy carries only in-frame clones and drops some. This sample carries about 2.2 million clones, about 93% of them seen once, and the ten largest clones take around 1.7%. The sample was naive CD8+ T cells from PBMCs. Receptors were obtained from a man aged 18 to 30 in good health. Some clones in this sample may be carry-over from other donors' samples.

The V call is TRBV7-9, the J call TRBJ2-1; no firm D call. Trimming took off 5 bases at V and 0 bases at J, with 23 bases between the two ends. The CDR3 extends over 19 amino acids. Germline V gives CDR1 SEHNR, CDR2 FQNEAQ (reference sequence). CDR3: CASSTPSRSPVSSYNEQFF. CDR3 DNA: TGTGCCAGCAGCACCCCCTCCAGGTCTCCGGTTAGCTCCTACAATGAGCAGTTCTTC. Variable domain in full (rest from reference TRBV7-9 and TRBJ2-1): DTGVSQNPRHKITKRGQNVTFRCDPISEHNRLYWYRQTLGQGPEFLTYFQNEAQLEKSRLLSDRFSAERPKGSFSTLEIQRTEQGDSAMYLCASSTPSRSPVSSYNEQFFGPGTRLTVL.

The CDR3 spells CASRETGDTSYEQYF. The DNA of the CDR3 is TGTGCCAGCAGGGAAACAGGGGATACTTCCTACGAGCAGTACTTC. The chain recombines TRBV28 with TRBJ2-7; TRBD1 agrees at 7 bases. In germline, CDR1 is MDHEN, CDR2 SYDVKM. With 6 bases clipped from V and 1 base from J, the junction kept 9 bases outside the gene matches. This CDR3 has 15 amino acids.

The CDR3 protein is CASSVSPGTGQTRGYGYTF. CDR3 nucleotide sequence: TGTGCCAGCAGCGTCTCCCCAGGGACAGGGCAGACACGGGGCTATGGCTACACCTTC. This sequence joins TRBV9 and TRBJ1-2; TRBD1 aligns across 9 bases. V gave up 2 bases and J gave up 4 bases; unmatched junction bases: 18. There are 19 residues in the CDR3. The V gene's germline CDR1 is SGDLS and CDR2 YYNGEE.

The chain uses TRBV6-1 and TRBJ2-7, with a tentative D call TRBD2 (6 bases). CDR1 is MNHNS, CDR2 SASEGT, per germline. The CDR3 length is 15 residues. The germline V and J ends were trimmed by 6 bases and 5 bases, with 20 bases remaining between them. The CDR3 DNA is TGTGCCAGCAGGCACCAGAGGGACTGGGGACACGAGCAGTACTTC. Translated, it gives CASRHQRDWGHEQYF.

This CDR3 reads CASSQAGRVPFF. The CDR3 DNA sequence: TGTGCCAGCAGCCAAGCGGGTAGGGTTCCGTTCTTC. The chain has TRBV5-6 and TRBJ2-1; perhaps TRBD2 as D (6 bases). Germline CDR1 reads SGHDT; CDR2 reads YYEEEE. This CDR3 contains 12 residues. V was clipped by 4 bases and J by 15 bases, with 17 bases between them.

The chain has TRBV2 and TRBJ2-6; D is ambiguous. CDR3 length: 12 residues. The germline CDR1 and CDR2 sequences are SNHLY and FYNNEI. Trimming left V 8 bases short and J 0 bases short, with 2 bases between. CDR3: CASFSGANVLTF. The CDR3 region has the DNA TGTGCCAGCTTCTCTGGGGCCAACGTCCTGACTTTC.

This rearrangement joins TRBV28 to TRBJ1-2; no firm D call. This CDR3 spans 15 amino acids. Trimming removed 5 bases from V and 0 bases from J, with 13 bases in between. Germline V gene data show CDR1 as MDHEN and CDR2 as SYDVKM. CDR3 sequence reads: CASSLTVGANYGYTF. The CDR3 nucleotides are TGTGCCAGCAGTCTAACAGTGGGAGCTAACTATGGCTACACCTTC.

This rearrangement joins TRBV28 to TRBJ1-2, with 8 bases fitting TRBD1. This CDR3 region has 14 residues. V lost 6 bases and J lost 0; bases outside the gene matches: 3. The germline V gene has CDR1 MDHEN and CDR2 SYDVKM. The CDR3, as DNA: TGTGCCAGCAGGGAGACAGGGGCTAACTATGGCTACACCTTC. Translating gives CASRETGANYGYTF.

The rearrangement links TRBV19 to TRBJ1-1; D unresolved. V gave up 1 base and J gave up 2 bases, with 23 bases separating them. The CDR3 contains 19 residues. The germline CDR1 and CDR2 sequences are LNHDA and SQIVND (reference sequence). This chain's CDR3 is CASSIVVGQAYTTNTEAFF. Written as DNA, the CDR3 is TGTGCCAGTAGTATAGTTGTTGGCCAGGCATACACAACTAACACTGAAGCTTTCTTT.

In regard to this clone: Other DNA variants within this sample encode the same CDR3. This sequence joins TRBV27 and TRBJ1-5; possibly TRBD1 for D (5 bases). CDR1 is MNHEY, CDR2 SMNVEV, per germline (reference sequence). Deletions cut 2 bases from V and 4 bases from J, with 9 bases between. This CDR3 region has 14 residues. CDR3 coding DNA: TGTGCCAGCAGTTTACAGGGTGGTAATCAGCCCCAGCATTTT. This sequence encodes CASSLQGGNQPQHF.

The V call is TRBV7-3, the J call TRBJ2-7; the D is unclear. CDR1 is SGHTA and CDR2 is FQGTGA in the germline V gene. With 4 bases removed from V and 4 bases from J, the gap between germline ends came to 11 bases. The CDR3 sequence is 13 residues long. CDR3 in amino acids: CASSYADGYEQYF. The CDR3 nucleotides read TGTGCCAGCAGCTACGCGGACGGGTACGAGCAGTACTTC.

This chain joins TRBV27 and TRBJ2-3; D not certain. The germline gives CDR1 MNHEY, CDR2 SMNVEV (reference sequence). The CDR3 has 13 amino acids. Trimming left V 0 bases short and J 7 bases short, with 8 bases between. For the CDR3, the DNA is TGTGCCAGCAGTTTATCGCGGCGAAATACGCAGTATTTT. Its protein is CASSLSRRNTQYF.

The table lists this clone with a few counts. The chain carries TRBV10-1 and TRBJ2-2; D unclear. This CDR3 has 15 residues. Trimming pared 3 bases from V and 6 bases from J, leaving 14 bases between. Germline loops: CDR1 WNHNN, CDR2 SYGVQD (reference sequence). Written as DNA, the CDR3 is TGCGCCAGCAGTGAAGTGGCTGGGATTTCCGGGGAGCTGTTTTTT. This codes for CASSEVAGISGELFF.

The chain carries TRBV11-2 and TRBJ2-1; 8 bases fit TRBD1. The CDR3 spans 17 residues. V was pared by 5 bases and J by 3 bases, with 12 bases of the junction left unmatched. CDR1 and CDR2 from the germline V gene are SGHAT and FQNNGV. The CDR3 is CASSPILGQDYYNEQFF. CDR3 nucleotide sequence: TGTGCCAGCAGCCCTATCTTGGGACAGGACTACTACAATGAGCAGTTCTTC.

V and J are TRBV27 and TRBJ2-3; tentatively, D is TRBD1 (6 bases). CDR1 is MNHEY and CDR2 is SMNVEV in the germline V gene (reference sequence). The CDR3 runs to 15 residues. The germline V and J ends were trimmed by 8 bases and 2 bases, with 17 bases remaining between them. The CDR3 loop is CASHTRGQYTDTQYF. For the CDR3, the DNA is TGTGCCAGCCATACTAGAGGACAGTACACAGATACGCAGTATTTT.

The rearrangement links TRBV5-1 to TRBJ1-2, with D maybe TRBD1 (6 bases). Germline CDR1 reads SGHRS; CDR2 reads YFSETQ. Trimming cost V 5 bases and J 5 bases, with 19 bases left between them. The CDR3 runs 15 residues. The CDR3 DNA follows: TGCGCCAGCAGGCTGGGGGCTGGAGAAATTTATGGCTACACCTTC. Protein product: CASRLGAGEIYGYTF.

The rearrangement uses TRBV7-9 and TRBJ2-1; no definite D call. V was trimmed by 5 bases and J by 4 bases, leaving 12 bases between them. Germline CDR1 SEHNR, CDR2 FQNEAQ (reference sequence). The CDR3 runs to 14 residues. CDR3 sequence reads: CASSPRGPYNEQFF. The DNA for the CDR3 is TGTGCCAGCAGCCCCCGAGGACCATACAATGAGCAGTTCTTC.

V and J are TRBV7-8 and TRBJ2-3; D gene unclear. Trimming took 0 bases from V and 3 from J, leaving 4 bases between them. The CDR3 consists of 13 residues. Germline values: CDR1 SGHVS, CDR2 FQNEAQ. The CDR3 region is CASSLAETDTQYF. The CDR3 region has the DNA TGTGCCAGCAGCTTAGCAGAGACAGATACGCAGTATTTT.

The chain is built from TRBV7-8 and TRBJ2-5, with TRBD2 matching over 12 bases. The CDR3 loop spans 16 amino acids. J was trimmed by 5 bases and V by 5 bases; bases with no gene match: 9. In germline, CDR1 is SGHVS, CDR2 FQNEAQ. CDR3 coding DNA: TGTGCCAGCAGCCCACGACTAGCGGGAGTGGTGGAGACCCAGTACTTC. This sequence encodes CASSPRLAGVVETQYF.